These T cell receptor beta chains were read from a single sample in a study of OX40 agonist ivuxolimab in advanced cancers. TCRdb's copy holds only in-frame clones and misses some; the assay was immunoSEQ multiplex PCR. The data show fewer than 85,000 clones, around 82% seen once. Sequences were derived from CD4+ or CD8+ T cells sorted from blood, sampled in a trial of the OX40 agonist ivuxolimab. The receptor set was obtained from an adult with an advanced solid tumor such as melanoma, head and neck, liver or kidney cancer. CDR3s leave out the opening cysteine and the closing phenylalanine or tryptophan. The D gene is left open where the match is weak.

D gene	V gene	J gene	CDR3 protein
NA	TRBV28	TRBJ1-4	ASSLGGGATNEKLF
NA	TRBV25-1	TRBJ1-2	ASSELGYGYT
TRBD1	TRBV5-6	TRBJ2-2	ASSAIPGQGLGTGELF
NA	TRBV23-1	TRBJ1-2	ASSQSFDFRDSNNYGYT
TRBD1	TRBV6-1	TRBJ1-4	ASTGTGVWEKLF
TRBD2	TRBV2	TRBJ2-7	ASSWTSGYEQY
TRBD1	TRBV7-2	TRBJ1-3	ASSSTGVGNTIY
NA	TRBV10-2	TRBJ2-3	ASSEWGRITDTQY
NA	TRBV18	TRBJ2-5	ASSLLAWETQY
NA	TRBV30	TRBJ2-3	AWSAGQSTDTQY
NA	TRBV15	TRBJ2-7	ATSRRYSESGDSGEQY
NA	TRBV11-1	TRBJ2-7	ASSLRGHEQY
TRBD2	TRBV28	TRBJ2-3	ASSSGLAGLDTQY
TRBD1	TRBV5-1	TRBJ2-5	ASSHPGQGETQY
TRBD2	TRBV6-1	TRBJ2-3	ASSEGAGAHTDTQY
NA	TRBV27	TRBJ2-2	ASSLSYTGELF
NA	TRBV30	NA	AWTLRGGEQF
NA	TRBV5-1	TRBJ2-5	ASSLGEAQETQY
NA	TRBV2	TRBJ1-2	ASSVGVDYGYT
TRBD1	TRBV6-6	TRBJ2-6	ASSPGTDRLILT
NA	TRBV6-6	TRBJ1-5	ASSASNQPQH
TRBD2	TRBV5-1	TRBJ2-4	ASSFAGGPSLNIQY
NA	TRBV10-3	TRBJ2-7	AISERTGTPYEQY
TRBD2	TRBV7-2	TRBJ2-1	ASSPISGGVYNEQF
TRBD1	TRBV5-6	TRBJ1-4	ASSLSGQGKNEKLF
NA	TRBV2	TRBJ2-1	ASRYGADVYNEQF
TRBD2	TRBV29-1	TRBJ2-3	SGRTSGTDTQY
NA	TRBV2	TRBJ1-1	ASSGTGGATEAF
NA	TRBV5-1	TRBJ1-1	ASSLEGGTTEAF
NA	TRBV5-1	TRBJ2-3	ASRFRDGDTDTQY
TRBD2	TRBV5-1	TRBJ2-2	ASSLGTSGTGELF
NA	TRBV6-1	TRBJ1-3	ASRDPGNTIY
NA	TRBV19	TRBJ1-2	ASSISEGVNYGYT
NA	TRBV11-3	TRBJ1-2	ASSSRVDGYT